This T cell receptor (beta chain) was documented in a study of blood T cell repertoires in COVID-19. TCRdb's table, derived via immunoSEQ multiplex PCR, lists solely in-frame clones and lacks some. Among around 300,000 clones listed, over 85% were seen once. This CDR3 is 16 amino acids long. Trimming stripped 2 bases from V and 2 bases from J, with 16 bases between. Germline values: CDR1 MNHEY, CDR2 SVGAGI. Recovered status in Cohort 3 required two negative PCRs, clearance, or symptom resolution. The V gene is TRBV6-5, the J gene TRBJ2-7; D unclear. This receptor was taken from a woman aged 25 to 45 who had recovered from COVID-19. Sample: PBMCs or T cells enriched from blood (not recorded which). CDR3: CASSYNRGTSTYEQYF. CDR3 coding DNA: TGTGCCAGCAGTTACAACCGCGGAACCTCTACCTACGAGCAGTACTTC.